A selection of T cell receptor beta chains follows, all from one sample in a study of shared clonotypes between healthy human individuals. Assay: immunoSEQ multiplex PCR; the TCRdb copy retains only in-frame clones and omits some. In the table there are roughly 680,000 clones, approximately 72% of which are singletons. Sequencing input: memory CD4+ T cells sorted from blood. These receptors were collected from a woman in her twenties or thirties in good health. Each CDR3 is given with its conserved first and last residue.

cdr3_aa j_call v_call
CATSRDRGNQETQYF TRBJ2-5 TRBV15
CATRTSGPYNEQFF TRBJ2-1 TRBV5-1
CASSLLAGVTGELFF TRBJ2-2 TRBV11-3
CATSREDSSYNEQFF TRBJ2-1 TRBV15
CASTPRTGLQETQYF TRBJ2-5 TRBV2
CASSLLTGISYNEQFF TRBJ2-1 TRBV27
CASSVGNGGTEAFF TRBJ1-1 TRBV9
CASSRGDPASGEQYF TRBJ2-7 TRBV27
CASSWTVNEKLFF TRBJ1-4 TRBV27
CASSPESPLNRGNTIYF TRBJ1-3 TRBV11-2
CASSGRQGQGDSYEQYF TRBJ2-7 TRBV25-1
CASSPLNGRTEAFF TRBJ1-1 TRBV14
CASSVRLAGLHEQFF TRBJ2-1 TRBV28
CASSFFGTGIYEQYF TRBJ2-7 TRBV5-6
CASSPLAGVSNEQFF TRBJ2-1 TRBV18
CASSQEGWQGYEQYF TRBJ2-7 TRBV4-1
CASSFGANTGELFF TRBJ2-2 TRBV27
CASSPTTALNTEAFF TRBJ1-1 TRBV18
CASSDLTGDEQFF TRBJ2-1 TRBV5-1
CASSQGLPNSGNTIYF TRBJ1-3 TRBV6-6
CASSLLPSGNTGELFF TRBJ2-2 TRBV7-3
CASRKAEAGELFF TRBJ2-2 TRBV2
CASSLHRNPTEAFF TRBJ1-1 TRBV11-3
CASSHIKRELLYEQYF TRBJ2-7 TRBV4-1
CAISEGTLTDNEQFF TRBJ2-1 TRBV10-3
CASSLWTGNSYEQYF TRBJ2-7 TRBV5-1
CATSRVEGYGYTF TRBJ1-2 TRBV15
CASSSPLTGDMSNQPQHF TRBJ1-5 TRBV19
CASSRTRGVNTGELFF TRBJ2-2 TRBV13